One T cell receptor beta chain is described in this entry. Its antigen is unknown. Survey-level resolution applied to immunoSEQ assay v3.0. Profiled with immunoSEQ multiplex PCR; TCRdb holds only in-frame clones, not every one. The sample yields about 23,000 clones, approximately 90% seen once. The sample originates from a study of long-term antiretroviral therapy in people with HIV. The study's findings and limits: Regardless of time point, clones expanded before ART dominated the repertoire.

V dropped 3 bases and J dropped 9; count of bases not matched to a gene: 11. Germline assignment: CDR1 LNHDA and CDR2 SQIVND (reference sequence). CDR3 length equals 16 residues. At least two post-ART and at least one pre-ART PBMC sample were available for each donor. Participants living with HIV all received treatment in the United States. This TCR was recovered from a man aged 60 to 75 with HIV. V gene TRBV19 combines with J gene TRBJ2-1; 10 bases are a match to TRBD2. The sequencing here drew on unsorted PBMCs, taken 0.6 years after starting antiretroviral therapy. DNA for the CDR3: TGTGCCAGTAGTATGACGGGACTAGCGAAATACTTTGAGCAGTTCTTC. Encoded protein: CASSMTGLAKYFEQFF. Combining the CDR3 with reference TRBV19 and TRBJ2-1 gives the whole variable domain DGGITQSPKYLFRKEGQNVTLSCEQNLNHDAMYWYRQDPGQGLRLIYYSQIVNDFQKGDIAEGYSVSREKKESFPLTVTSAQKNPTAFYLCASSMTGLAKYFEQFFGPGTRLTVL.